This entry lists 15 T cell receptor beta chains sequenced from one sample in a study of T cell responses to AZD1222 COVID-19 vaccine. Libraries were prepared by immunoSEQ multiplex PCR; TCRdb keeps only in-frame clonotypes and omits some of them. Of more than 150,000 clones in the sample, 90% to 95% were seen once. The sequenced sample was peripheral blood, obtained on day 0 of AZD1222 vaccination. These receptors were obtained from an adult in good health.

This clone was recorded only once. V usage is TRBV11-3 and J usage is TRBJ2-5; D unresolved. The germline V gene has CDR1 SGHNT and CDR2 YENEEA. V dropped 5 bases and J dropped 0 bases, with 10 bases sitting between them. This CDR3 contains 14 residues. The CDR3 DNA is TGTGCCAGCAGCAAAGACGGATACCAAGAGACCCAGTACTTC. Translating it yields CASSKDGYQETQYF.

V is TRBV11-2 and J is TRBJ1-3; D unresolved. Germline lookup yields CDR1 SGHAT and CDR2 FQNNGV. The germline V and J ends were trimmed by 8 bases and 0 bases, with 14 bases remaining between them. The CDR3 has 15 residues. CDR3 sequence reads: CASAPDRDSGNTIYF. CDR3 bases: TGTGCCAGCGCTCCGGACCGAGACTCTGGAAACACCATATATTTT.

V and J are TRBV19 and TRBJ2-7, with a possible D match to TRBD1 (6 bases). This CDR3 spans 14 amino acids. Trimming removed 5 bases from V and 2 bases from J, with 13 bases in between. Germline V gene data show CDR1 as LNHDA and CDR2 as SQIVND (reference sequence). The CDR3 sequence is CASSPKTGPYEQYF. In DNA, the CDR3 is TGTGCCAGTAGTCCGAAGACAGGCCCCTACGAGCAGTACTTC.

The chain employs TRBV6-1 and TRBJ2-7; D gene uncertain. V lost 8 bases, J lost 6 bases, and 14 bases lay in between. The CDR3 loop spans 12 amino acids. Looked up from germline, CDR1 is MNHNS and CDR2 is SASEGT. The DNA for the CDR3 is TGTGCCAGCCACGACCGGGCCTCCGAGCAGTACTTC. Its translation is CASHDRASEQYF.

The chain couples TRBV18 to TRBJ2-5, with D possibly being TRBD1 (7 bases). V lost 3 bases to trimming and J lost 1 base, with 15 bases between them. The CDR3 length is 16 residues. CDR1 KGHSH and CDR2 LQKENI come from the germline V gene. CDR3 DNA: TGTGCCAGCTCACCTCCGGAGGGGGCCCTCCAAGAGACCCAGTACTTC. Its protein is CASSPPEGALQETQYF.

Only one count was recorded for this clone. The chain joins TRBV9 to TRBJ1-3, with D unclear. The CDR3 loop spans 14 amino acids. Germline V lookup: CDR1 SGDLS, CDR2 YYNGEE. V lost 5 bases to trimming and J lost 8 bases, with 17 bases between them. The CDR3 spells CASSGPRAADTIYF. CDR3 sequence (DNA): TGTGCCAGCAGTGGACCCCGGGCTGCGGACACCATATATTTT.

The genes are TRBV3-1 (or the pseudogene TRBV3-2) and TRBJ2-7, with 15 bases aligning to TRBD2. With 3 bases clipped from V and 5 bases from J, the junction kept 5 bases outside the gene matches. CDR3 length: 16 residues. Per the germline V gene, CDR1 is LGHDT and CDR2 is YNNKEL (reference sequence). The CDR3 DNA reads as TGTGCCAGCAGCCATCGGACTAGCGGGAGGGGCCACGAGCAGTACTTC. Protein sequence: CASSHRTSGRGHEQYF.

The DNA for the CDR3 is TGTGCCAGCAGCTTATTGCTAGCGGGAGGGTGGAATGAGCAGTTCTTC. Translation: CASSLLLAGGWNEQFF. The chain employs TRBV7-9 and TRBJ2-1; 12 bases are a match to TRBD2. CDR1 is SEHNR and CDR2 is FQNEAQ in the germline V gene (reference sequence). Losses at the gene ends were 2 bases for V and 7 bases for J; bases not matched to a gene: 6. The CDR3 covers 16 residues.

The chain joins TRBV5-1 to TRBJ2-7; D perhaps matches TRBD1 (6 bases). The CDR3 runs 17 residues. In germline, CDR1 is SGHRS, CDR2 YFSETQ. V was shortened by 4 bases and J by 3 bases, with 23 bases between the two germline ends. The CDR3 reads CASSRGTWTTGNYEQYF. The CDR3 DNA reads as TGCGCCAGCAGCAGGGGGACATGGACGACCGGGAACTACGAGCAGTACTTC.

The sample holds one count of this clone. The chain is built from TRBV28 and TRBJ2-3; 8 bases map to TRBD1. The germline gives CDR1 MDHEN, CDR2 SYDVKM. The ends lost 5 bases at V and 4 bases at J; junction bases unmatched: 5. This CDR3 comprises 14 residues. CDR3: CASSTAGGSDTQYF. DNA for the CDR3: TGTGCCAGCAGTACCGCAGGGGGCTCAGATACGCAGTATTTT.

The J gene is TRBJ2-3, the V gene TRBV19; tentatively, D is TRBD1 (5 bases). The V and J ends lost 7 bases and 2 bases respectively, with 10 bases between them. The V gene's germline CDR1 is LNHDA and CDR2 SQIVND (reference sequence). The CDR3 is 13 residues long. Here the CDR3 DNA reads TGTGCCAGTACCGCAGGGTCCACAGATACGCAGTATTTT. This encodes CASTAGSTDTQYF.

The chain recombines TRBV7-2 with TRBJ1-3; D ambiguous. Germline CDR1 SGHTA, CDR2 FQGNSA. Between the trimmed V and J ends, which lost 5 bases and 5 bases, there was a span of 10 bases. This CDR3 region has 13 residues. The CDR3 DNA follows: TGTGCCAGCAGCCATCGGAGTAGAAACACCATATATTTT. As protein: CASSHRSRNTIYF.

The CDR3 reads CASSSSLVAGELFF. The DNA for the CDR3 is TGTGCCAGCAGCTCTAGCCTAGTGGCCGGGGAGCTGTTTTTT. V usage is TRBV3-1 (or the pseudogene TRBV3-2) and J usage is TRBJ2-2; TRBD2 is a possible D gene (5 bases). The CDR3 contains 14 residues. The V end lost 5 bases, the J end lost 6 bases, and 13 bases lay between the germline ends. CDR1 is LGHDT and CDR2 is YNNKEL in the germline V gene (reference sequence).

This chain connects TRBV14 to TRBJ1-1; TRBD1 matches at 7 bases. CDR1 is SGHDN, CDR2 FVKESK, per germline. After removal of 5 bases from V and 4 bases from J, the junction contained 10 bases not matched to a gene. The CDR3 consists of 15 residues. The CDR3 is CASSRNQGDGTEAFF. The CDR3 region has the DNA TGTGCCAGCAGCAGAAACCAGGGGGATGGCACTGAAGCTTTCTTT.

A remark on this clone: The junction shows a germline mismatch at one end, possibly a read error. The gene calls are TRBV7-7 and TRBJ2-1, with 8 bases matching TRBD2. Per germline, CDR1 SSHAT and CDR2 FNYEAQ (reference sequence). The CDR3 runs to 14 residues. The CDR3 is CASSLAGSYNEQFF. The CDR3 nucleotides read TGTGCTAGCAGCTTAGCGGGGTCCTACAATGAGCAGTTCTTC.